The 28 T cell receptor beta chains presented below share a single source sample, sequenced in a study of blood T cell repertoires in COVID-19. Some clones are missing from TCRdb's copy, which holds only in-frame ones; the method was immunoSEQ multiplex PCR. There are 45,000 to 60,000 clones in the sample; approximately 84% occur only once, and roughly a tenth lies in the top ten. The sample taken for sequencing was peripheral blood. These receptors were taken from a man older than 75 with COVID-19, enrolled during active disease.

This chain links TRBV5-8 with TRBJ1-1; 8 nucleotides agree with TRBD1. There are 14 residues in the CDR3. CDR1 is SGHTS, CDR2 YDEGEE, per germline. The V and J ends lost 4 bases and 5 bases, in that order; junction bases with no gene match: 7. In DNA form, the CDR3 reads TGTGCCAGCAGCGCCGGACAGGGTTTGACTGAAGCTTTCTTT. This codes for CASSAGQGLTEAFF.

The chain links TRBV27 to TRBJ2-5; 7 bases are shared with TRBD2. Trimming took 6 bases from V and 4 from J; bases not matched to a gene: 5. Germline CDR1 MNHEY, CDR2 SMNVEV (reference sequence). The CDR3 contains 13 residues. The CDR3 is CASSPTGGETQYF. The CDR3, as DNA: TGTGCCAGCAGCCCCACGGGGGGAGAGACCCAGTACTTC.

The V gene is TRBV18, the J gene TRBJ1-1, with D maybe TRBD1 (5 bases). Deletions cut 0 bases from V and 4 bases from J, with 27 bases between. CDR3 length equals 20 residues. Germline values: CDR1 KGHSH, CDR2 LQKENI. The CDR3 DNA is TGTGCCAGCTCACCACCGTTGGGCGGGACGTCGGGCCCCCCTGGCACTGAAGCTTTCTTT. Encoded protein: CASSPPLGGTSGPPGTEAFF.

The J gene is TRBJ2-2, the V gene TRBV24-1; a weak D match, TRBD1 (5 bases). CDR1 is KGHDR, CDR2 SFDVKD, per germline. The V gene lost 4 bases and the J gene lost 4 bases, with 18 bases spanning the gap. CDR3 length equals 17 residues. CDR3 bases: TGTGCCACCAGTGAGTTATTTCAGGCAGGGCGCACCGGGGAGCTGTTTTTT. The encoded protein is CATSELFQAGRTGELFF.

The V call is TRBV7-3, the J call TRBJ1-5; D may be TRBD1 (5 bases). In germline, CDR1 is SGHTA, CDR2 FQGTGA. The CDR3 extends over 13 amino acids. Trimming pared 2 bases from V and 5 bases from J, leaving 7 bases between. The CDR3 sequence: CASSLDRDQPQHF. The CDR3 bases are TGTGCCAGCAGCTTAGACAGAGATCAGCCCCAGCATTTT.

CDR3 sequence: CASSKRGRGETQYF. As DNA, the CDR3 is TGTGCCAGTAGTAAGAGGGGAAGGGGGGAGACCCAGTACTTC. The V call is TRBV19, the J call TRBJ2-5, with D tentatively TRBD1 (6 bases). The CDR3 spans 14 residues. The germline V and J ends were trimmed by 4 bases and 5 bases, with 14 bases remaining between them. The germline gives CDR1 LNHDA, CDR2 SQIVND (reference sequence).

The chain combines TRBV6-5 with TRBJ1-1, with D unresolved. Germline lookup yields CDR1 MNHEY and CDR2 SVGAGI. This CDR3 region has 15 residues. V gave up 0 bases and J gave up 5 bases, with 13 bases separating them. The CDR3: CASSYSALRGTEAFF. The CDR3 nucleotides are TGTGCCAGCAGTTACTCGGCCCTCAGAGGGACTGAAGCTTTCTTT.

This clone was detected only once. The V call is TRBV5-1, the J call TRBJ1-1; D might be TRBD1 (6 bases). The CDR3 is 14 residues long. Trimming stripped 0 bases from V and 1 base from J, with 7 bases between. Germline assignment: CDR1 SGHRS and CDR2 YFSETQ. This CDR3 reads CASSLVQGNTEAFF. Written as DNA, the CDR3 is TGCGCCAGCAGCTTGGTACAGGGGAACACTGAAGCTTTCTTT.

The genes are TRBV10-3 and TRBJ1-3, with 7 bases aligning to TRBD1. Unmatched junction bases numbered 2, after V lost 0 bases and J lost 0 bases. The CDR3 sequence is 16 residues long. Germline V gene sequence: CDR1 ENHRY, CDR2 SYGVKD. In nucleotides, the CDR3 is TGTGCCATCAGTGAGTCGACAGGGTACTCTGGAAACACCATATATTTT. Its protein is CAISESTGYSGNTIYF.

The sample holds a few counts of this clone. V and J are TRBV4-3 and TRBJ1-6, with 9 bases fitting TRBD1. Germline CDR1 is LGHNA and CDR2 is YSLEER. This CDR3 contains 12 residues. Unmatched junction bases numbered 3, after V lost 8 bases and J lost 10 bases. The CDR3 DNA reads TGCGCCAGCGGGACAGGGCGGTCACCCCTCCACTTT. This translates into CASGTGRSPLHF.

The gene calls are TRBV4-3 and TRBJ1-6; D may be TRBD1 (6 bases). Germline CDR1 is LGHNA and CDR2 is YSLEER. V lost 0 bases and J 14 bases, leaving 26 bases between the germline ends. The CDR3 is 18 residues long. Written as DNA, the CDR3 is TGCGCCAGCAGCCAAGATACCGTCCCTACACAGGGCGCCGGGGCCCTCCACTTT. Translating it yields CASSQDTVPTQGAGALHF.

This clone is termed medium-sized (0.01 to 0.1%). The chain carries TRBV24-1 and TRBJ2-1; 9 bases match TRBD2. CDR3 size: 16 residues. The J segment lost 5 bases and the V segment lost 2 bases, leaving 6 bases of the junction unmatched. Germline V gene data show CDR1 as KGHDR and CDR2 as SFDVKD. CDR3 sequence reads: CATSDYPSGNHNEQFF. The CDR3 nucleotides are TGTGCCACCAGTGATTATCCTAGCGGGAACCACAATGAGCAGTTCTTC.

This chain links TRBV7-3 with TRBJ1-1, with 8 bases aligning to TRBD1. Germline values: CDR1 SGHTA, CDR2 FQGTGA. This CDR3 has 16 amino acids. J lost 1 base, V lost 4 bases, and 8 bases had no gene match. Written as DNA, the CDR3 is TGTGCCAGCAGCTCCGGACAGGGAGGGACGAACACTGAAGCTTTCTTT. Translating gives CASSSGQGGTNTEAFF. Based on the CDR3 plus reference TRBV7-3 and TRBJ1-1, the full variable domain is GAGVSQTPSNKVTEKGKYVELRCDPISGHTALYWYRQSLGQGPEFLIYFQGTGAADDSGLPNDRFFAVRPEGSVSTLKIQRTERGDSAVYLCASSSGQGGTNTEAFFGQGTRLTVV.

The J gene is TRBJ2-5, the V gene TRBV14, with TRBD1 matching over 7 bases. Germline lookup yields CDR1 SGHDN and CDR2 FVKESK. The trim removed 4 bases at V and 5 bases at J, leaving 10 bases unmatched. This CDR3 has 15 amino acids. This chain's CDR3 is CASSPRTGPRETQYF. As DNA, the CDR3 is TGTGCCAGCAGCCCCCGGACAGGACCGCGGGAGACCCAGTACTTC. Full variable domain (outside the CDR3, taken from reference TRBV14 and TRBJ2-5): EAGVTQFPSHSVIEKGQTVTLRCDPISGHDNLYWYRRVMGKEIKFLLHFVKESKQDESGMPNNRFLAERTGGTYSTLKVQPAELEDSGVYFCASSPRTGPRETQYFGPGTRLLVL.

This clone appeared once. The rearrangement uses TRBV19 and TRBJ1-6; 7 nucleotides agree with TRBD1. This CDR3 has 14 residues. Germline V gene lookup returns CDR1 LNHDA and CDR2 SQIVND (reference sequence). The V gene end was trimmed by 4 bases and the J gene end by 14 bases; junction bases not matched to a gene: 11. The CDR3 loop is CASSTGTESITLHF. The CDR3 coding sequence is TGTGCCAGTAGTACCGGGACAGAGTCTATCACCCTCCACTTT.

CDR3 sequence: CASSFPGNYGYTF. CDR3 DNA: TGTGCCAGCAGTTTTCCAGGGAACTATGGCTACACCTTC. The V gene is TRBV7-8, the J gene TRBJ1-2; TRBD1 is a possible D gene (5 bases). This CDR3 has 13 amino acids. CDR1 and CDR2 from the germline V gene are SGHVS and FQNEAQ. V lost 6 bases, J lost 2 bases, and 10 bases lay in between.

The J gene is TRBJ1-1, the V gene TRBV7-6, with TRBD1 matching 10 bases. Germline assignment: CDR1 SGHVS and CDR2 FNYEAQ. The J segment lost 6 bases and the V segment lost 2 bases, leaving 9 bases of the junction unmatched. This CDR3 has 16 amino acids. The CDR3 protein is CASSLRDRGRVAEAFF. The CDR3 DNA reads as TGTGCCAGCAGCTTACGGGACAGGGGCCGTGTGGCTGAAGCTTTCTTT.

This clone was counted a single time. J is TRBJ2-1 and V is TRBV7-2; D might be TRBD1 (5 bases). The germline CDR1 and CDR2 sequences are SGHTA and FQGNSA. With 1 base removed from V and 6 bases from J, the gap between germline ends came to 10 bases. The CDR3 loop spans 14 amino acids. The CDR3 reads CASSLGQPPNEQFF. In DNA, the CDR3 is TGTGCCAGCAGCTTAGGACAGCCGCCCAATGAGCAGTTCTTC.

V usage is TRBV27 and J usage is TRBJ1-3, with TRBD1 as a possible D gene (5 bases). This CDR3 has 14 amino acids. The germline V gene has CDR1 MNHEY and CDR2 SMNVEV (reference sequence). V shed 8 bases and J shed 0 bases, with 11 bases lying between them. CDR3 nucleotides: TGTGCCAGCCGTGGACAAGGCTCTGGAAACACCATATATTTT. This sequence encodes CASRGQGSGNTIYF.

CDR3 bases: TGTGCCAGCAGCCCCGCGGGGCTCGGTGGAAACACCATATATTTT. This encodes CASSPAGLGGNTIYF. The chain recombines TRBV7-2 with TRBJ1-3, with D tentatively TRBD1 (5 bases). V lost 5 bases to trimming and J lost 3 bases, with 14 bases between them. The CDR3 covers 15 residues. Germline V gene sequence: CDR1 SGHTA, CDR2 FQGNSA.

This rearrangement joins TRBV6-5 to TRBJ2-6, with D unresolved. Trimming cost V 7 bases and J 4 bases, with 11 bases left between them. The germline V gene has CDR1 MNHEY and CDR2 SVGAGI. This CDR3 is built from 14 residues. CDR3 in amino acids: CASTRNSGANVLTF. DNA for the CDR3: TGTGCCAGCACCCGGAACAGCGGGGCCAACGTCCTGACTTTC.

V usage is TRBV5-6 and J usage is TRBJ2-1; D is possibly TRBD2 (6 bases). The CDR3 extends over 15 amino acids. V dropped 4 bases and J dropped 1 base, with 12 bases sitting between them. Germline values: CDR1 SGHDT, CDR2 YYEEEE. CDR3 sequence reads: CASSRGGESYNEQFF. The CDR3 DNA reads TGTGCCAGCAGCCGGGGAGGCGAATCCTACAATGAGCAGTTCTTC.

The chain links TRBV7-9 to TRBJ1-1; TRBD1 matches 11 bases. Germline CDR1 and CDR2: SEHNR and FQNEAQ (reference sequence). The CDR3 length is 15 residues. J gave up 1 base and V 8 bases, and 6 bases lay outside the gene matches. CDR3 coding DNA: TGTGCCAGCCGGACAGGGGGCGCGGGGAACACTGAAGCTTTCTTT. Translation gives CASRTGGAGNTEAFF.

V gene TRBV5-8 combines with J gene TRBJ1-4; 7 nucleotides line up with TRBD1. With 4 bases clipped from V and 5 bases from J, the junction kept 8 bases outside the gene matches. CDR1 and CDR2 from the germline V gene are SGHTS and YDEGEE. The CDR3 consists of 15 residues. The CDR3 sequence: CASSLQGTANEKLFF. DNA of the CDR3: TGTGCCAGCAGCCTCCAAGGGACAGCAAATGAAAAACTGTTTTTT.

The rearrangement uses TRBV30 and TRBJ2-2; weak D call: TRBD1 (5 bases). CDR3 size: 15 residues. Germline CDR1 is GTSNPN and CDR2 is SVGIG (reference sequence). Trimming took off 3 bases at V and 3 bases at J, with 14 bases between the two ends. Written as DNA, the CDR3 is TGTGCCTGGAGATTCGTCTCAGGGTACACCGGGGAGCTGTTTTTT. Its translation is CAWRFVSGYTGELFF. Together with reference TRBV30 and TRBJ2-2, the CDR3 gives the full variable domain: SQTIHQWPATLVQPVGSPLSLECTVEGTSNPNLYWYRQAAGRGLQLLFYSVGIGQISSEVPQNLSASRPQDRQFILSSKKLLLSDSGFYLCAWRFVSGYTGELFFGEGSRLTVL.

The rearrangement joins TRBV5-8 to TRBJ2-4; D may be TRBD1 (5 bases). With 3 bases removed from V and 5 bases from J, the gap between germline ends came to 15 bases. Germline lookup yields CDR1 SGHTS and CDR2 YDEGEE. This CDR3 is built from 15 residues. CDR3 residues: CASSYWGPRQNIQYF. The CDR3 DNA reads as TGTGCCAGCAGCTACTGGGGCCCTCGACAAAACATTCAGTACTTC.

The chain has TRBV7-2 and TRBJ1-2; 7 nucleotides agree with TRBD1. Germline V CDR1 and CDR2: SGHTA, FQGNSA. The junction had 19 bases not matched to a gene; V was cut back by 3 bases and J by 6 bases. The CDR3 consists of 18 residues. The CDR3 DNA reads TGTGCCAGCAGCTTTAAAGTCCTGGGACAGTTAAATAATAATGGCTACACCTTC. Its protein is CASSFKVLGQLNNNGYTF.

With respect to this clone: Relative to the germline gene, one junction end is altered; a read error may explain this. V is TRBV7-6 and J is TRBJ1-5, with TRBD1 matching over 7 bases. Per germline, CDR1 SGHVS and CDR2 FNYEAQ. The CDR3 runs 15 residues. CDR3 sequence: CASSLGTGDNQSQHF. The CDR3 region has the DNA TGTGCCAGCAGCTTAGGGACAGGAGACAATCAGTCCCAGCATTTT.